The 9 T cell receptor beta chains below all came from one sample that was sequenced in a study of early stage breast cancer tumors. Measured with immunoSEQ multiplex PCR; TCRdb has only the in-frame clones, and not every one. The data show 25,000 to 35,000 clones, 74% seen once. Input material: blood. These receptors were taken from a middle-aged person with breast cancer.

The chain joins TRBV9 to TRBJ2-7; 9 bases match TRBD2. This CDR3 spans 16 amino acids. Per germline, CDR1 SGDLS and CDR2 YYNGEE. Losses at the gene ends were 0 bases for V and 0 bases for J; bases not matched to a gene: 4. CDR3: CASSVGAGGSSYEQYF. The CDR3 region has the DNA TGTGCCAGCAGCGTAGGGGCGGGAGGGAGCTCCTACGAGCAGTACTTC.

This clone was recorded once. The chain combines TRBV27 with TRBJ1-1, with a possible D match to TRBD1 (6 bases). This CDR3 has 13 amino acids. The V gene lost 4 bases and the J gene lost 3 bases, with 9 bases spanning the gap. CDR1 and CDR2 from the germline V gene are MNHEY and SMNVEV (reference sequence). CDR3: CASSYRADTEAFF. The CDR3 DNA is TGTGCCAGCAGTTACAGGGCTGACACTGAAGCTTTCTTT.

This clone was observed a single time. The CDR3 bases are TGTGCCAGCAGCCGGGGGACAGAATACAATGAGCAGTTCTTC. This sequence encodes CASSRGTEYNEQFF. This chain connects TRBV11-3 to TRBJ2-1, with TRBD1 as a possible D gene (7 bases). The CDR3 runs 14 residues. CDR1 SGHNT and CDR2 YENEEA come from the germline V gene. V lost 5 bases and J 4 bases, leaving 12 bases between the germline ends.

The rearrangement uses TRBV28 and TRBJ2-7; no firm D call. Trimming pared 1 base from V and 4 bases from J, leaving 23 bases between. The CDR3 has 18 residues. The germline gives CDR1 MDHEN, CDR2 SYDVKM. CDR3 in amino acids: CASSLLNLAVTRGYEQYF. CDR3 sequence (DNA): TGTGCCAGCAGTTTATTGAACCTCGCGGTGACCCGAGGATACGAGCAGTACTTC.

This chain uses TRBV28 with TRBJ2-3, with unresolved D. The CDR3 length is 13 residues. Deletions cut 3 bases from V and 5 bases from J, with 9 bases between. Germline V lookup: CDR1 MDHEN, CDR2 SYDVKM. The CDR3 DNA reads as TGTGCCAGCAGTTTGGCTGGGGTAGATACGCAGTATTTT. Amino acids: CASSLAGVDTQYF.

The chain is built from TRBV11-1 and TRBJ2-1, with D perhaps matching TRBD1 or TRBD2 (5 bases each). Germline CDR1 and CDR2: SGHAT and FQDESV (reference sequence). With 2 bases removed from V and 3 bases from J, the gap between germline ends came to 14 bases. The CDR3 has 16 amino acids. The CDR3 DNA sequence: TGTGCCAGCAGCTTATGGGGGAAGGGGTACTACAATGAGCAGTTCTTC. Translated, it gives CASSLWGKGYYNEQFF.

The chain links TRBV6-1 to TRBJ2-3; possibly TRBD2 for D (6 bases). Trimming removed 10 bases at V and 0 bases at J, with 17 bases between. Germline V CDR1 and CDR2: MNHNS, SASEGT. The CDR3 extends over 15 amino acids. The CDR3 nucleotides are TGTGCCACCTCAGGGACTTGGAGAAGCACAGATACGCAGTATTTT. This encodes CATSGTWRSTDTQYF.

The chain uses TRBV5-5 and TRBJ2-3; D remains unclear. Trimming cost V 1 base and J 2 bases, with 11 bases left between them. This CDR3 has 15 residues. Looked up from germline, CDR1 is SGHKS and CDR2 is YYEKEE (reference sequence). This chain's CDR3 is CASSLPARLTDTQYF. The CDR3 DNA reads TGTGCCAGCAGCTTGCCGGCCAGACTCACAGATACGCAGTATTTT. Together with reference TRBV5-5 and TRBJ2-3, the CDR3 gives the full variable domain: DAGVTQSPTHLIKTRGQQVTLRCSPISGHKSVSWYQQVLGQGPQFIFQYYEKEERGRGNFPDRFSARQFPNYSSELNVNALLLGDSALYLCASSLPARLTDTQYFGPGTRLTVL.

The rearrangement uses TRBV18 and TRBJ1-3; the match to TRBD1 covers 8 bases. The CDR3 extends over 16 amino acids. V gave up 1 base and J gave up 4 bases; unmatched junction bases: 6. CDR1 KGHSH and CDR2 LQKENI come from the germline V gene. In DNA, the CDR3 is TGTGCCAGCTCACCACGCTCAGGGGGCGAAGGAAACACCATATATTTT. It codes for CASSPRSGGEGNTIYF.